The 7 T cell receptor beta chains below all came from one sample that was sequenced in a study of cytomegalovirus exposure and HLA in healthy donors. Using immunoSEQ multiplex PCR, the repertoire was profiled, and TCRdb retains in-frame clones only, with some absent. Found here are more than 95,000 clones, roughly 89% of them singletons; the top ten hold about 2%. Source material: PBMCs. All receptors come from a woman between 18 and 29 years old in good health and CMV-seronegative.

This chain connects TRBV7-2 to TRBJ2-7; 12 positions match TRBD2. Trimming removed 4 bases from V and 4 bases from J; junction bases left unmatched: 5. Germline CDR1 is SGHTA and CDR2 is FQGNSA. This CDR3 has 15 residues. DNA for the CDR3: TGTGCCAGCAGCTGGAGGACTAGCGGGATATACGAGCAGTACTTC. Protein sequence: CASSWRTSGIYEQYF.

CDR3 in amino acids: CASRQGVGTNSGNTIYF. The CDR3 DNA reads as TGCGCCAGCCGCCAGGGGGTCGGAACGAACTCTGGAAACACCATATATTTT. V usage is TRBV5-1 and J usage is TRBJ1-3, with 7 bases fitting TRBD1. V shed 7 bases, J shed 0 bases, and the junction held 13 bases outside the gene matches. CDR3 length equals 17 residues. Per germline, CDR1 SGHRS and CDR2 YFSETQ.

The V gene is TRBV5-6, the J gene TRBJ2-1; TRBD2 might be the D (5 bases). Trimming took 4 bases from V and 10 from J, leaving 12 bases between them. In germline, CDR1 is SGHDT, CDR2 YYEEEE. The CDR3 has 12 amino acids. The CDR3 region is CASSPRPGEQFF. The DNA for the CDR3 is TGTGCCAGCAGCCCCCGACCGGGGGAGCAGTTCTTC.

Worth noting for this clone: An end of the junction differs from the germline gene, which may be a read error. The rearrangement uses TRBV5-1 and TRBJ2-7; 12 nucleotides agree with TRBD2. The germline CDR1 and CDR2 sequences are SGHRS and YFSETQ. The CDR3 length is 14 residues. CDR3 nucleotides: TGCGCCAGCAGCTTGGACGCTAGCGGGAGGGCTGAGAACTTC. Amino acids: CASSLDASGRAENF.

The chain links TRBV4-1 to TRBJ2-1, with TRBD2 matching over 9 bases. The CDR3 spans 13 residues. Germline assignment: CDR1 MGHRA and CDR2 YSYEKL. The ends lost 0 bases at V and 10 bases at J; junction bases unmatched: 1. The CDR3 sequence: CASSQELAGEQFF. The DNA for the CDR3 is TGCGCCAGCAGCCAAGAGCTAGCGGGAGAGCAGTTCTTC.

DNA of the CDR3: TGTGCCAGCAGCCCCAGGGGGCTAGCGGGAGGGAATATCCATGAGCAGTTCTTC. Its translation: CASSPRGLAGGNIHEQFF. The chain links TRBV7-9 to TRBJ2-1; 12 positions match TRBD2. The CDR3 has 18 amino acids. The ends lost 5 bases at V and 8 bases at J; junction bases unmatched: 16. Per germline, CDR1 SEHNR and CDR2 FQNEAQ (reference sequence). Together with reference TRBV7-9 and TRBJ2-1, the CDR3 gives the full variable domain: DTGVSQNPRHKITKRGQNVTFRCDPISEHNRLYWYRQTLGQGPEFLTYFQNEAQLEKSRLLSDRFSAERPKGSFSTLEIQRTEQGDSAMYLCASSPRGLAGGNIHEQFFGPGTRLTVL.

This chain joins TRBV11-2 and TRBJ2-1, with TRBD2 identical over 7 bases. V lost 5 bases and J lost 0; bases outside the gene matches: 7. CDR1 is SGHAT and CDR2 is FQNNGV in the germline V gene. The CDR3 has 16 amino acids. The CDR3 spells CASSPNSGSSYNEQFF. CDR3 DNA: TGTGCCAGCAGCCCGAATAGCGGGTCCTCCTACAATGAGCAGTTCTTC.